The subject of this entry is one T cell receptor (beta chain). A patient was excluded if there was uncontrolled infection, other autoimmune disease, pregnancy or lactation. V lost 5 bases, J lost 3 bases, and 11 bases lay in between. The CDR3 has 14 amino acids. Germline-derived CDR1 and CDR2 are PRHDT and FYEKMQ (reference sequence). The data belong to a study of T cells in Graves' hyperthyroidism and ophthalmopathy. TCR beta CDR3 regions were amplified from RNA. Using the HTBI primer set, a first-round RT-PCR was run on the TCR CDR3. TCRdb fed the multiplex PCR reads into MiXCR, producing one record per CDR3 protein. The data hold about 680,000 distinct CDR3 sequences, with roughly a third observed a single time.

Sample: blood. The clonotype was recovered from a woman in her forties with Graves' hyperthyroidism. The chain recombines TRBV13 with TRBJ1-5; D is unclear. The CDR3 here is CASSHTEFNQPQHF. The CDR3 nucleotides read TGTGCCAGCAGCCACACGGAATTCAATCAGCCCCAGCATTTT.